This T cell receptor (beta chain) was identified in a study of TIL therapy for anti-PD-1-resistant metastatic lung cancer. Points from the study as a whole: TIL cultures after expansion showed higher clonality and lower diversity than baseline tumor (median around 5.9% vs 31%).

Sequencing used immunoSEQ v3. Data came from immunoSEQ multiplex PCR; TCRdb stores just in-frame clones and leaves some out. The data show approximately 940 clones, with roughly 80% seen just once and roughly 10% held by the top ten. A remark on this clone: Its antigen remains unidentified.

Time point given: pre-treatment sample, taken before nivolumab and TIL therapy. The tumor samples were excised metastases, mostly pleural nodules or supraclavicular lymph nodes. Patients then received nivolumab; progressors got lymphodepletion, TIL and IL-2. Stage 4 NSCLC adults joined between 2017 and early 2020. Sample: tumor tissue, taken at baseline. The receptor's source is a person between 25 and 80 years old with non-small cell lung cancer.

CDR3 nucleotides: TGTGCCAGCAGCTTGGAGGGACAGGGATACGAGCAGTACTTC. It specifies CASSLEGQGYEQYF. The rearrangement joins TRBV5-4 to TRBJ2-7; 9 bases align to TRBD1. Trimming removed 0 bases from V and 4 bases from J; junction bases left unmatched: 2. The CDR3 runs 14 residues. Germline-derived CDR1 and CDR2 are SGHNT and YYREEE (reference sequence).